This T cell receptor beta chain comes out of a study of shared clonotypes between healthy human individuals. Authors' analysis steps: Junction-only sequences produced by ImmunoSEQ had no quality scores, so filtering differed. Repertoires were generated with immunoSEQ multiplex PCR, while TCRdb's copy carries only in-frame clones and drops some. D and trimming come from the DNA, and the V and J calls and clone size come from that table. The sample includes about 560,000 clones, roughly 79% of them seen just once. Deletions cut 4 bases from V and 2 bases from J, with 8 bases between. Per the germline V gene, CDR1 is SNHLY and CDR2 is FYNNEI. The CDR3 is 14 residues long.

This receptor was taken from a woman aged 40 to 49 in good health. Some clones in this sample may be carry-over from other donors' samples. Sequencing was performed on PBMCs. This chain joins TRBV2 and TRBJ2-2; D possibly corresponds to TRBD1 (5 bases). The CDR3 nucleotides are TGTGCCAGCAGTGTTAGGGGTAACACCGGGGAGCTGTTTTTT. It specifies CASSVRGNTGELFF.